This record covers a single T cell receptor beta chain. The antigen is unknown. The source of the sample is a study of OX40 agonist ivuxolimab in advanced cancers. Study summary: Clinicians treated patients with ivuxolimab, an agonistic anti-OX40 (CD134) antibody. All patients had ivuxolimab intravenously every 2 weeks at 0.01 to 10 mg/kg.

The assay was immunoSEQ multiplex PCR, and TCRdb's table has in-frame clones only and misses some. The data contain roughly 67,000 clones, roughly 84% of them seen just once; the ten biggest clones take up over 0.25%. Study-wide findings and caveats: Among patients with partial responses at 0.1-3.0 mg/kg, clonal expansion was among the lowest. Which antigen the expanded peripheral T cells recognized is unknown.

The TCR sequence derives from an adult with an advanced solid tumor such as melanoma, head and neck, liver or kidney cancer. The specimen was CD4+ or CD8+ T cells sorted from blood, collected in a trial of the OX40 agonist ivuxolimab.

For the CDR3, the DNA is TGTGCCATCAGCGCGCAGCAGGGACCTTACGAGCAGTACTTC. Protein: CAISAQQGPYEQYF. The chain is built from TRBV10-3 and TRBJ2-7; TRBD1 or TRBD2 may be the D gene (5 bases each). The CDR3 covers 14 residues. V was cut by 6 bases and J by 4 bases, with 16 bases left in between. Germline CDR1 and CDR2: ENHRY and SYGVKD.